These T cell receptor beta chains were read from a single sample in a study of cytomegalovirus exposure and HLA in healthy donors. Repertoires were generated with immunoSEQ multiplex PCR, while TCRdb's copy carries only in-frame clones and drops some. The data show about 190,000 clones, roughly 77% seen once. Sequenced material: PBMCs. The receptors were sampled from a woman between 50 and 59 years old in good health and CMV-seronegative. Each CDR3 is given with its conserved first and last residue. The order of the fields is CDR3 length, V gene, J gene, D gene, clone size, CDR3 DNA, CDR3 protein. D genes are given only for firm matches. For some rows the clone size is stated as once, few or many, or as a class when expanded; others skip it.

19	TRBV27	TRBJ2-3	TRBD2	-	TGTGCCAGCAGTTTTAGAAAGCGGGAGTTAGCTCGGAGGACAGATACGCAGTATTTT	CASSFRKRELARRTDTQYF
20	TRBV9	TRBJ1-3	-	-	TGTGCCAGCAGCTCACTCCCAGCGGGGGTGGTTGGTGGCTCTGGAAACACCATATATTTT	CASSSLPAGVVGGSGNTIYF
14	TRBV14	TRBJ1-1	-	-	TGTGCCAGCAGCCAAGAATTGGGACTCACTGAAGCTTTCTTT	CASSQELGLTEAFF
15	TRBV7-3	TRBJ2-1	TRBD2	-	TGTGCCAGCAGCCCATCGGCGGGGGCCTACAATGAGCAGTTCTTC	CASSPSAGAYNEQFF
17	TRBV4-1	TRBJ1-2	TRBD1	-	TGCGCCAGCAGCCAAGATGTCTCGGCAGGGGGTAACTATGGCTACACCTTC	CASSQDVSAGGNYGYTF
15	TRBV5-1	TRBJ1-2	TRBD1	once	TGCGCCAGCAGCTTGGCCGCTGGGACAGGCGATGGCTACACCTTC	CASSLAAGTGDGYTF
16	TRBV5-4	TRBJ2-1	TRBD2	-	TGTGCCAGCAGCGGCCGACTAGCGGGAGACAACAATGAGCAGTTCTTC	CASSGRLAGDNNEQFF
13	TRBV19	TRBJ1-2	-	-	TGTGCCAGTAGTATACCGGGAACGAATGGCTACACCTTC	CASSIPGTNGYTF
15	TRBV5-1	TRBJ2-6	TRBD1	-	TGCGCCAGCACCCCGGACAGGAGAGGGGCCAACGTCCTGACTTTC	CASTPDRRGANVLTF
14	TRBV5-6	TRBJ2-7	TRBD2	once	TGTGCCAGCAGCTTTGGACTAGAGGGGCGCGAGCAGTACTTC	CASSFGLEGREQYF
13	TRBV29-1	TRBJ2-7	-	once	TGCAGCGTTGGGACACCCTACGTTGGGGAGCAGTACTTC	CSVGTPYVGEQYF
14	TRBV5-4	TRBJ2-5	-	few	TGTGCCAGCAGCTTGGTGGGGGCTCAAGAGACCCAGTACTTC	CASSLVGAQETQYF
14	TRBV29-1	TRBJ1-3	TRBD1	once	TGCAGCGTCCCCGCACAGGGGGCTGGAAACACCATATATTTT	CSVPAQGAGNTIYF
15	TRBV2	TRBJ2-5	TRBD2	-	TGTGCCAGCAGTGAGCTGTTGACTAGCGCGGGGACCCAGTACTTC	CASSELLTSAGTQYF
16	TRBV14	TRBJ2-5	TRBD1	-	TGTGCCAGCAGCCCTCCAAACAGGGGACGTGTGGAGACCCAGTACTTC	CASSPPNRGRVETQYF
14	TRBV7-2	TRBJ1-1	-	-	TGTGCCAGCAGCTTGGAGCAGGGGAACACTGAAGCTTTCTTT	CASSLEQGNTEAFF
15	TRBV9	TRBJ1-1	-	-	TGTGCCAGCAGCGTAGATGGGCAGGGAAACACTGAAGCTTTCTTT	CASSVDGQGNTEAFF
14	TRBV28	TRBJ2-5	TRBD1	-	TGTGCCAGCAGTAGGGACAGGGTTCAAGAGACCCAGTACTTC	CASSRDRVQETQYF
17	TRBV7-9	TRBJ2-1	TRBD2	-	TGTGCCAGCAGCCGGACTAGCGGGAGTGGAGCCTACAATGAGCAGTTCTTC	CASSRTSGSGAYNEQFF
15	TRBV18	TRBJ2-5	TRBD1	-	TGTGCCAGCTCTCTGACAGGGAGAGGTGAAGAGACCCAGTACTTC	CASSLTGRGEETQYF
15	TRBV7-9	TRBJ1-1	TRBD1	-	TGTTCCAGCAGCTTCCTGGACAGGGGGCATGGTGAAGCTTTCTTT	CSSSFLDRGHGEAFF
14	TRBV18	TRBJ1-2	-	-	TGTGCCAGCTCACCAGAGGGTTCGAACTATGGCTACACCTTC	CASSPEGSNYGYTF
15	TRBV28	TRBJ2-7	-	-	TGTGCCAGCAGTCCCCAAGGGGGAGTAGCCTACGAGCAGTACTTC	CASSPQGGVAYEQYF
15	TRBV6-5	TRBJ1-1	-	-	TGTGCCAGCAGTTACTCGGGCACCCTGAACACTGAAGCTTTCTTT	CASSYSGTLNTEAFF
13	TRBV15	TRBJ2-5	-	-	TGTGCCACCAGCAGAGTATTTAGAGAGACCCAGTACTTC	CATSRVFRETQYF
16	TRBV7-4	TRBJ2-3	-	once	TGTGCCAGCAGCCGGGGACCGGGACACTTCACAGATACGCAGTATTTT	CASSRGPGHFTDTQYF
16	TRBV4-3	TRBJ2-7	TRBD1	-	TGCGCCAGCAGCCAAGATATTCCAGGGGGCACCTACGAGCAGTACTTC	CASSQDIPGGTYEQYF
19	TRBV5-1	TRBJ2-1	TRBD2	-	TGCGCCAGCAGCCCGGGACTAGCGGGAGGGCCGAGGCCCTACAATGAGCAGTTCTTC	CASSPGLAGGPRPYNEQFF
19	TRBV7-9	TRBJ1-1	TRBD1	-	TGTGCCAGCAGCTTACATAAAGGGGTCTGGGACAGAGGTTACACTGAAGCTTTCTTT	CASSLHKGVWDRGYTEAFF
21	TRBV4-3	TRBJ2-1	TRBD2	-	TGCGCCAGCAGCCAAGAATTAAGAACGTCTGGAACTAGCGGGGACTATAATGAGCAGTTCTTC	CASSQELRTSGTSGDYNEQFF
15	TRBV2	TRBJ1-5	TRBD1	once	TGTGCCAGCAGTTCGGACAGGGGCTCTAATCAGCCCCAGCATTTT	CASSSDRGSNQPQHF
15	TRBV7-2	TRBJ1-6	TRBD1	-	TGTGCCAGCAGCTTCAGGACAGGGGGTAATTCACCCCTCCACTTT	CASSFRTGGNSPLHF
13	TRBV2	TRBJ2-7	TRBD1	once	TGTGCCAGTAAAAGACAGGGCTCCTACGAGCAGTACTTC	CASKRQGSYEQYF
20	TRBV29-1	TRBJ1-5	-	-	TGCAGCGTTGAAGAGAGGGCGAGGGGAGGTAGGACACCCCTTAATCAGCCCCAGCATTTT	CSVEERARGGRTPLNQPQHF
15	TRBV6-6	TRBJ1-6	TRBD1	-	TGTGCCAGCAGTGTGGGACAGCATTCCGATTCACCCCTCCACTTT	CASSVGQHSDSPLHF
13	TRBV28	TRBJ2-5	TRBD1	-	TGTGCCAGCGCTCCAGGGGGCCAAGAGACCCAGTACTTC	CASAPGGQETQYF
16	TRBV6-6	TRBJ2-7	TRBD1	-	TGTGCCAGCAGCCTCCCGGGGACAGGGGTATTCTACGAGCAGTACTTC	CASSLPGTGVFYEQYF
16	TRBV2	TRBJ2-6	-	few	TGTGCCAGCAGCGGGGAGGGGGACTCTGGGGCCAACGTCCTGACTTTC	CASSGEGDSGANVLTF
14	TRBV9	TRBJ2-3	-	-	TGTGCCAGCAGCGTAGCCCTTCGGACAGATACGCAGTATTTT	CASSVALRTDTQYF
14	TRBV5-1	TRBJ2-3	-	-	TGCGCCAGCAGCTTGGAAGGAGCGGGCGATACGCAGTATTTT	CASSLEGAGDTQYF
17	TRBV4-1	TRBJ2-7	TRBD2	-	TGCGCCAGCAGCCTCCGGGGGAGGCGGGAGGGATCCTACGAGCAGTACTTC	CASSLRGRREGSYEQYF
15	TRBV9	TRBJ2-7	-	-	TGTGCCAGCAGCGTAGAGGTGGGCTCCCCCTACGAGCAGTACTTC	CASSVEVGSPYEQYF
14	TRBV28	TRBJ1-5	-	-	TGTGCCAGCATTGAGAACTACGGCAATCAGCCCCAGCATTTT	CASIENYGNQPQHF
13	TRBV5-5	TRBJ2-1	-	once	TGTGCCAGCAGCCTCACAGGGTACAATGAGCAGTTCTTC	CASSLTGYNEQFF
16	TRBV18	TRBJ2-5	TRBD1	-	TGTGCCAGCTCACCTTCGGGACAGGGAGCCCTGGAGACCCAGTACTTC	CASSPSGQGALETQYF
17	TRBV28	TRBJ1-5	-	few	TGTGCCAGCAGTTGGCCTGCCGGGATGCGGGGCAATCAGCCCCAGCATTTT	CASSWPAGMRGNQPQHF
12	TRBV29-1	TRBJ2-7	TRBD2	once	TGCAGCGTTGGGGGGGGTACCTACGAGCAGTACTTC	CSVGGGTYEQYF
15	TRBV28	TRBJ1-4	-	-	TGTGCCAGCAGTTTATTAGGGGCAACTAATGAAAAACTGTTTTTT	CASSLLGATNEKLFF
14	TRBV9	TRBJ2-7	-	once	TGTGCCAGCAGCGTAGCGGGAGCGGACTACGAGCAGTACTTC	CASSVAGADYEQYF
14	TRBV5-8	TRBJ2-7	TRBD1	-	TGTGCCAGCTGCGGACAGGGGGTCTCCTACGAGCAGTACTTC	CASCGQGVSYEQYF
15	TRBV5-1	TRBJ1-4	TRBD1	-	TGCGCCAGCAGCTTGGTCGGGACAGGCAATGAAAAACTGTTTTTT	CASSLVGTGNEKLFF
13	TRBV6-6	TRBJ1-6	-	-	TGTGCCAGCAGTTACGAGGAGTGGTCACCCCTCCACTTT	CASSYEEWSPLHF
15	TRBV2	TRBJ1-1	TRBD1	-	TGTGCCAGCAGTGAAACCCCGGGACAGGGCGGGGCAGCTTTCTTT	CASSETPGQGGAAFF
14	TRBV19	TRBJ2-7	-	once	TGTGCCAGTACCCACCCGGACAGAAAGTACGAGCAGTACTTC	CASTHPDRKYEQYF
16	TRBV19	TRBJ2-7	TRBD1	-	TGTGCCAGTAGGGACTCCGGGACAGGTTCTTTTGGCGAGCAGTACTTC	CASRDSGTGSFGEQYF
13	TRBV27	TRBJ1-4	-	-	TGTGCCAGCAAAACTGCAAATGCTGAAAAACTGTTTTTT	CASKTANAEKLFF